This T cell receptor (beta chain) was observed in a study of blood T cell repertoires in COVID-19. Whole-study context: PBMCs, B-cell-depleted T cells, or T cells provided the cDNA or gDNA that made up the material.

Germline CDR1 is MNHEY and CDR2 is SVGAGI. The CDR3 contains 13 residues. V was pared by 6 bases and J by 4 bases, with 13 bases between. Original handling: Reference gene primer amplification gave estimated nucleated cell counts. The repertoire was sequenced with immunoSEQ multiplex PCR; TCRdb's copy has only in-frame clones and lacks some. The V and J calls and clone size are taken from that table; D and trimming were inferred from the DNA. The data contain 65,000 or so clones, 70% to 85% of them singletons. The receptor was isolated from a man aged 55-75 years with acute or convalescent COVID-19. The specimen sequenced was peripheral blood. The rearrangement uses TRBV6-5 and TRBJ2-7, with D unclear. CDR3 region: CASRRSSEYEQYF. CDR3 coding DNA: TGTGCCAGCAGACGTTCTTCAGAATACGAGCAGTACTTC.